These 30 T cell receptor beta chains were all obtained from the same sample, sequenced in a study of shared clonotypes between healthy human individuals. Profiled with immunoSEQ multiplex PCR; TCRdb holds only in-frame clones, not every one. Counted here are about 1 million clones, approximately 76% occurring once; the ten biggest clones make up about 1.4%. Sequenced input: memory CD4+ T cells sorted from blood. The subset was: CD45RA-negative fraction. These receptors all stem from a young man in good health.

This chain joins TRBV5-1 and TRBJ2-3; D may correspond to TRBD1 or TRBD2 (5 bases each). The CDR3 is 15 residues long. V gave up 4 bases and J gave up 5 bases, with 17 bases separating them. The germline CDR1 and CDR2 sequences are SGHRS and YFSETQ. CDR3 in DNA: TGCGCCAGCAGCCTCTCGCGAGGGGTTGGAGATACGCAGTATTTT. Its translation is CASSLSRGVGDTQYF.

The J gene is TRBJ1-4, the V gene TRBV19, with 8 nucleotides matching TRBD1. The ends lost 4 bases at V and 7 bases at J; junction bases unmatched: 11. Germline V gene lookup returns CDR1 LNHDA and CDR2 SQIVND (reference sequence). The CDR3 length is 16 residues. This chain's CDR3 is CASSTARDRRGEKLFF. The CDR3 nucleotides are TGTGCCAGTAGTACGGCAAGGGACAGGCGGGGTGAAAAACTGTTTTTT.

This clone was counted a single time. This rearrangement joins TRBV4-3 to TRBJ2-3, with TRBD2 matching over 9 bases. V lost 0 bases, J lost 0 bases, and 10 bases stayed unmatched. The CDR3 contains 19 residues. The V gene's germline CDR1 is LGHNA and CDR2 YSLEER. Here the CDR3 reads CASSQEGGRALLSTDTQYF. DNA of the CDR3: TGCGCCAGCAGCCAAGAGGGCGGGAGGGCCCTATTAAGCACAGATACGCAGTATTTT.

This clone was observed once. This rearrangement joins TRBV28 to TRBJ2-5; D might be TRBD2 (6 bases). CDR3 length: 14 amino acids. V was pared by 4 bases and J by 5 bases, with 14 bases between. From germline, CDR1 is MDHEN and CDR2 SYDVKM. This CDR3 reads CASSSPQGGETQYF. DNA of the CDR3: TGTGCCAGCAGTTCGCCTCAGGGAGGTGAGACCCAGTACTTC.

The chain couples TRBV21-1 to TRBJ1-6; the D call TRBD1 from the table was never checked on the DNA. TRBV21-1 is classified as a pseudogene. The CDR3 is 18 residues long. The CDR3 protein is CASGVETGVASYNSPLHF. DNA for the CDR3: TGTGCCAGCGGAGTCGAGACAGGGGTCGCGTCCTATAATTCACCCCTCCACTTT.

The chain has TRBV6-1 and TRBJ2-1, with D uncertain. This CDR3 spans 15 amino acids. The germline gives CDR1 MNHNS, CDR2 SASEGT. V was pared by 7 bases and J by 7 bases, with 20 bases between. CDR3 coding DNA: TGTGCCAGCACCCCTCCCTACACCCTTAAGAATGAGCAGTTCTTC. This encodes CASTPPYTLKNEQFF.

Remarks on this clone: The identical CDR3 is also encoded by other nucleotide sequences in the sample. The V and J genes are TRBV29-1 and TRBJ2-2; D unclear. The CDR3 extends over 11 amino acids. The ends were cut back, 5 bases at V and 2 bases at J, with 3 bases in the middle. The germline gives CDR1 SQVTM, CDR2 ANQGSEA. Here the CDR3 reads CSVRNTGELFF. The CDR3 DNA sequence: TGCAGCGTTAGAAACACCGGGGAGCTGTTTTTT.

This rearrangement joins TRBV29-1 to TRBJ1-2; unclear D gene. The ends were cut back, 5 bases at V and 6 bases at J, with 19 bases in the middle. The CDR3 length is 14 residues. Germline V gives CDR1 SQVTM, CDR2 ANQGSEA. The CDR3 here is CSVSGRLSSHGYTF. The CDR3 DNA reads TGCAGCGTTTCCGGACGGTTGAGTAGCCATGGCTACACCTTC.

The J gene is TRBJ2-1, the V gene TRBV30, with TRBD2 identical over 7 bases. J gave up 5 bases and V 0 bases, and 10 bases lay outside the gene matches. The CDR3 runs 16 residues. From germline, CDR1 is GTSNPN and CDR2 SVGIG (reference sequence). The CDR3 coding sequence is TGTGCCTGGAGTGTCTTTGGGAGGGCCGTAGACAATGAGCAGTTCTTC. It yields the protein CAWSVFGRAVDNEQFF.

V and J are TRBV10-2 and TRBJ2-5; 7 bases are a match to TRBD2. Germline CDR1 WSHSY, CDR2 SAAADI. J gave up 5 bases and V 6 bases, and 3 bases lay outside the gene matches. The CDR3 runs to 12 residues. In DNA, the CDR3 is TGCGCCAGCAGAACAGCGGGGGAGACCCAGTACTTC. It specifies CASRTAGETQYF.

V gene TRBV6-1 combines with J gene TRBJ2-2; D gene uncertain. Per the germline V gene, CDR1 is MNHNS and CDR2 is SASEGT. Between the trimmed V and J ends, which lost 4 bases and 1 base, there was a span of 10 bases. This CDR3 is built from 15 residues. DNA for the CDR3: TGTGCCAGCAGTGCCGACATTTTGAACACCGGGGAGCTGTTTTTT. This sequence encodes CASSADILNTGELFF.

This rearrangement joins TRBV6-4 to TRBJ2-7, with 8 nucleotides matching TRBD1. The CDR3 is made up of 15 amino acids. Unmatched junction bases numbered 7, after V lost 3 bases and J lost 3 bases. Germline V gene data show CDR1 as MRHNA and CDR2 as SNTAGT. In nucleotides, the CDR3 is TGTGCCAGCAGTGAACTGACAGGGGACAGCTACGAGCAGTACTTC. It is translated as CASSELTGDSYEQYF.

J is TRBJ1-4 and V is TRBV28, with TRBD1 as a possible D gene (6 bases). CDR1 MDHEN and CDR2 SYDVKM come from the germline V gene. V was cut by 8 bases and J by 7 bases, with 11 bases left in between. The CDR3 totals 12 residues. The CDR3 nucleotides are TGTGCCAGCGCACAGGGACCTGAAAAACTGTTTTTT. Encoded protein: CASAQGPEKLFF.

In regard to this clone: Its ends do not fully match the called genes, so a read error is possible. The V and J genes are TRBV7-2 and TRBJ1-1; D is perhaps TRBD1 (5 bases). The CDR3 contains 16 residues. Germline assignment: CDR1 SGHTA and CDR2 FQGNSA. CDR3 sequence reads: CASSLGGRGLKTEAFF. The CDR3, as DNA: TGTGCCAGCAGCTTAGGGGGGAGGGGCCTGAAGACTGAAGCTTTCTTT.

The sample holds a few counts of this clone. Being one base from a much bigger clone, this may be a read error. The chain couples TRBV6-5 to TRBJ2-6, with D maybe TRBD1 (5 bases). Germline lookup yields CDR1 MNHEY and CDR2 SVGAGI. The V gene lost 8 bases and the J gene lost 0 bases, with 5 bases spanning the gap. This CDR3 has 13 residues. CDR3 coding DNA: TGTGCCAGCCAGGGCTCTGGGGCCAACGTCCTGACTTTC. This encodes CASQGSGANVLTF.

This chain joins TRBV7-6 and TRBJ1-5; no firm D call. The CDR3 extends over 14 amino acids. CDR1 is SGHVS and CDR2 is FNYEAQ in the germline V gene. V was cut by 4 bases and J by 3 bases, with 10 bases left in between. Written as DNA, the CDR3 is TGTGCCAGCAGCTCCGGACGGGTCAATCAGCCCCAGCATTTT. It is translated as CASSSGRVNQPQHF.

The chain uses TRBV18 and TRBJ1-1; no clear D gene. Germline assignment: CDR1 KGHSH and CDR2 LQKENI. Trimming pared 3 bases from V and 1 base from J, leaving 3 bases between. The CDR3 runs to 12 residues. The CDR3: CASSPSNTEAFF. In DNA form, the CDR3 reads TGTGCCAGCTCACCTTCGAACACTGAAGCTTTCTTT.

The chain combines TRBV27 with TRBJ1-1; 8 bases align to TRBD1. From germline, CDR1 is MNHEY and CDR2 SMNVEV (reference sequence). The CDR3 is 15 residues long. V shed 5 bases and J 5 bases; nucleotides not matched to a gene: 10. The CDR3 reads CASSPQDRGRTEAFF. The DNA of the CDR3 is TGTGCCAGCAGTCCGCAAGACAGGGGACGAACTGAAGCTTTCTTT.

The chain has TRBV5-1 and TRBJ2-5, with D perhaps matching TRBD1 (6 bases). From germline, CDR1 is SGHRS and CDR2 YFSETQ. Trimming cost V 8 bases and J 1 base, with 15 bases left between them. The CDR3 covers 14 residues. The CDR3 DNA reads TGCGCCAGGCGATTCAGGGGTGGCCAAGAGACCCAGTACTTC. Translating it yields CARRFRGGQETQYF.

This sequence joins TRBV7-9 and TRBJ2-5, with D hard to call. The germline CDR1 and CDR2 sequences are SEHNR and FQNEAQ (reference sequence). Trimming cost V 2 bases and J 4 bases, with 14 bases left between them. There are 15 residues in the CDR3. The CDR3 nucleotides read TGTGCCAGCAGCTTAAGGTTAGAGACACGAGAGACCCAGTACTTC. Translation: CASSLRLETRETQYF.

The chain combines TRBV5-8 with TRBJ1-5; possible D gene TRBD1, 6 bases. CDR1 and CDR2 (germline): SGHTS, YDEGEE. Trimming took off 0 bases at V and 2 bases at J, with 9 bases between the two ends. The CDR3 sequence is 15 residues long. CDR3: CASSLETGGNQPQHF. Written as DNA, the CDR3 is TGTGCCAGCAGCTTGGAGACAGGCGGCAATCAGCCCCAGCATTTT.

CDR3 in amino acids: CASTSRAGGTDTQYF. The CDR3 coding sequence is TGTGCCAGCACGTCACGAGCGGGAGGCACAGATACGCAGTATTTT. The chain couples TRBV2 to TRBJ2-3; 8 nucleotides match TRBD2. The ends lost 7 bases at V and 1 base at J; junction bases unmatched: 7. This CDR3 comprises 15 residues. Germline V gives CDR1 SNHLY, CDR2 FYNNEI.

In the case of this clone: Compared with germline, one end of the junction differs, possibly owing to a read error. This chain uses TRBV5-6 with TRBJ1-1; D is ambiguous. The CDR3 length is 16 residues. CDR1 and CDR2 from the germline V gene are SGHDT and YYEEEE. Here the CDR3 reads CASSFLGREMNTEVFF. The CDR3 bases are TGTGCCAGCAGCTTCCTCGGGAGGGAGATGAACACTGAAGTTTTCTTT.

The V gene is TRBV6-6, the J gene TRBJ2-3, with D unresolved. The CDR3 covers 13 residues. Germline V gene data show CDR1 as MNHNY and CDR2 as SVGAGI (reference sequence). Trimming cost V 0 bases and J 15 bases, with 16 bases left between them. CDR3 loop: CASSYSMNPSSYF. The CDR3 nucleotides read TGTGCCAGCAGTTACTCTATGAACCCGTCCTCATATTTT.

Regarding this clone: Different DNA sequences within this sample yield the same CDR3. The chain carries TRBV6-5 and TRBJ2-7; D is possibly TRBD1 (6 bases). Germline assignment: CDR1 MNHEY and CDR2 SVGAGI. This CDR3 has 12 amino acids. Trimming removed 5 bases at V and 7 bases at J, with 12 bases between. The DNA for the CDR3 is TGTGCCAGCAGTGCACCGAGGGGGGAGCAGTACTTC. Translating gives CASSAPRGEQYF.

The chain has TRBV10-3 and TRBJ2-3; the D gene is possibly TRBD2 (5 bases). CDR1 is ENHRY, CDR2 SYGVKD, per germline. This CDR3 spans 13 amino acids. The ends were cut back, 7 bases at V and 4 bases at J, with 12 bases in the middle. The CDR3 bases are TGTGCCATCAACCCGGGATCGTCAGATACGCAGTATTTT. Translation: CAINPGSSDTQYF.

In the case of this clone: The junction shows a germline mismatch at one end, possibly a read error. This sequence joins TRBV6-1 and TRBJ1-1; D is ambiguous. CDR3 length: 12 residues. CDR1 and CDR2 from the germline V gene are MNHNS and SASEGT. CDR3 in DNA: TGTGCCAGCAGGCTAAGGAACCCTGAAGCTTTCTTT. Translation gives CASRLRNPEAFF.

The V and J genes are TRBV2 and TRBJ2-1; D perhaps matches TRBD2 (5 bases). Germline CDR1 is SNHLY and CDR2 is FYNNEI. The CDR3 sequence is 14 residues long. The V gene lost 6 bases and the J gene lost 6 bases, with 15 bases spanning the gap. CDR3 bases: TGTGCCAGCAGGGGAGCGGAGTACGGCAATGAGCAGTTCTTC. Translation: CASRGAEYGNEQFF.

This clone was observed a single time. This chain joins TRBV10-1 and TRBJ1-1; the D gene is possibly TRBD1 (5 bases). The CDR3 covers 14 residues. Germline V gene lookup returns CDR1 WNHNN and CDR2 SYGVQD (reference sequence). Trimming shortened V by 0 bases and J by 1 base, and 6 bases separated the two germline ends. CDR3 in DNA: TGCGCCAGCAGTGAGTCAGGGACGAACACTGAAGCTTTCTTT. This sequence encodes CASSESGTNTEAFF.

This clone came up once. The chain joins TRBV7-9 to TRBJ2-5; tentatively, D is TRBD1 or TRBD2 (5 bases each). The germline V gene has CDR1 SEHNR and CDR2 FQNEAQ (reference sequence). Trimming took off 2 bases at V and 5 bases at J, with 12 bases between the two ends. The length of the CDR3 is 14 residues. The CDR3 is CASSLSLEGETQYF. The CDR3 nucleotides are TGTGCCAGCAGCTTAAGTCTAGAGGGGGAGACCCAGTACTTC.